The 7 T cell receptor beta chains presented below share a single source sample, sequenced in a study of cytomegalovirus exposure and HLA in healthy donors. In the PCR, 60 Vbeta and 13 Jbeta primers were used. TCRdb keeps only in-frame clones here, not all; method: immunoSEQ multiplex PCR. The data show hundreds of thousands of clones, with almost 80% seen just once and approximately 3.8% held by the top ten. The sample was PBMCs. The receptors derive from a male donor in good health and CMV-seronegative.

This sequence joins TRBV28 and TRBJ2-1; no firm D call. The CDR3 length is 13 residues. V lost 3 bases, J lost 5 bases, and 8 bases lay in between. The germline CDR1 and CDR2 sequences are MDHEN and SYDVKM. The CDR3 DNA follows: TGTGCCAGCAGTTTGATGGCCCACAATGAGCAGTTCTTC. Protein sequence: CASSLMAHNEQFF.

This clone was counted once. Sequence at one end of the junction differs from germline and may be a read error. The chain has TRBV10-1 and TRBJ2-5; possible D gene TRBD2, 6 bases. There are 18 residues in the CDR3. Germline CDR1 and CDR2: WNHNN and SYGVQD (reference sequence). This CDR3 is CASSESPGWGDKEEAQYF. CDR3 DNA sequence: TGCGCCAGCAGTGAGTCCCCCGGGTGGGGGGATAAGGAAGAGGCCCAGTACTTC.

V gene TRBV5-1 combines with J gene TRBJ2-7; D might be TRBD2 (5 bases). V lost 0 bases and J lost 5, with 12 bases in between. From germline, CDR1 is SGHRS and CDR2 YFSETQ. The CDR3 contains 14 residues. For the CDR3, the DNA is TGCGCCAGCAGCTTGGTCCGGGGAGCCCACGAGCAGTACTTC. The encoded protein is CASSLVRGAHEQYF. The entire variable domain, with the rest obtained from reference TRBV5-1 and TRBJ2-7, is as follows: KAGVTQTPRYLIKTRGQQVTLSCSPISGHRSVSWYQQTPGQGLQFLFEYFSETQRNKGNFPGRFSGRQFSNSRSEMNVSTLELGDSALYLCASSLVRGAHEQYFGPGTRLTVT.

This chain connects TRBV9 to TRBJ2-2; the match to TRBD2 covers 15 bases. Germline CDR1 SGDLS, CDR2 YYNGEE. V was pared by 4 bases and J by 2 bases, with 9 bases of the junction left unmatched. CDR3 length: 19 amino acids. CDR3 DNA: TGTGCCAGCAGCCAGGGGGGACTAGCGGGAGGTAGTAACACCGGGGAGCTGTTTTTT. Translated, it gives CASSQGGLAGGSNTGELFF. Looking up the rest from reference TRBV9 and TRBJ2-2 gives the full variable domain: DSGVTQTPKHLITATGQRVTLRCSPRSGDLSVYWYQQSLDQGLQFLIQYYNGEERAKGNILERFSAQQFPDLHSELNLSSLELGDSALYFCASSQGGLAGGSNTGELFFGEGSRLTVL.

The table lists this clone with a few counts. The chain uses TRBV28 and TRBJ1-5; 8 bases map to TRBD1. V lost 7 bases and J lost 7; bases outside the gene matches: 9. The CDR3 spans 14 residues. The germline V gene encodes CDR1 MDHEN and CDR2 SYDVKM. The CDR3 loop reads CASNQGARGQPQHF. In DNA form, the CDR3 reads TGTGCCAGCAATCAGGGGGCGCGGGGGCAGCCCCAGCATTTT.

This clone was counted a single time. The chain employs TRBV19 and TRBJ1-5, with 8 bases matching TRBD1. Germline V gives CDR1 LNHDA, CDR2 SQIVND (reference sequence). Germline trimming cut 7 bases from V and 6 bases from J; bases unmatched to any gene: 8. This CDR3 has 14 residues. The CDR3 bases are TGTGCCAGTACCCCAGGGGGCGCGGGTCAGCCCCAGCATTTT. It codes for CASTPGGAGQPQHF. The variable domain in full, completed from reference TRBV19 and TRBJ1-5, reads DGGITQSPKYLFRKEGQNVTLSCEQNLNHDAMYWYRQDPGQGLRLIYYSQIVNDFQKGDIAEGYSVSREKKESFPLTVTSAQKNPTAFYLCASTPGGAGQPQHFGDGTRLSIL.

This clone showed up just a few times. This chain links TRBV28 with TRBJ2-7; D remains unclear. The V end was cut by 4 bases, the J end by 1 base, with 8 bases between. This CDR3 has 13 amino acids. Germline V gene sequence: CDR1 MDHEN, CDR2 SYDVKM. CDR3 nucleotide sequence: TGTGCCAGCAGTTCGAGGAGATCCTACGAGCAGTACTTC. This encodes CASSSRRSYEQYF.